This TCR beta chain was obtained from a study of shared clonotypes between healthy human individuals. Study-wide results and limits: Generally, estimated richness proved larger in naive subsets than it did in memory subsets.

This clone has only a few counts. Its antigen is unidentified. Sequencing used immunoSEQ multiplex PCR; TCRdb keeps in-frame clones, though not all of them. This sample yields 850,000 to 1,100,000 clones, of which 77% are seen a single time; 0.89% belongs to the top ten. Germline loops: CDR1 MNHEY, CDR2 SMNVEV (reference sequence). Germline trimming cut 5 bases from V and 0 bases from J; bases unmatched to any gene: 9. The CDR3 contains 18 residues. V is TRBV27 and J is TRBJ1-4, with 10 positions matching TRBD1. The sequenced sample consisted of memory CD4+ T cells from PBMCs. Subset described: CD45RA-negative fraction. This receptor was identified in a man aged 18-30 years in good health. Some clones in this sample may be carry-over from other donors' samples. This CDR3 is CASSPGRGQGATNEKLFF. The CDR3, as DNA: TGTGCCAGCAGTCCCGGTCGAGGACAGGGGGCAACTAATGAAAAACTGTTTTTT.